This TCR beta chain was sequenced in a study of T-cell reconstitution after alpha-beta-depleted transplantation in children (dated by TCRdb to between 2015 and 2016). A note on the overall study: Using TCR repertoire profiling, the study quantitatively followed how T-cell immune reconstitution unfolded in children after TCRalphabeta/CD19-depleted allogeneic hematopoietic cell transplantation. Findings and caveats that apply to the study as a whole: The high TCRbeta diversity at day 60 in some patients was ascribed to recipient T cells and intrathymic progenitors that had survived conditioning. Hyperexpanded clone frequencies declined over subsequent months; after one year, T-cell counts and TCRbeta diversity were mostly attributed to newly produced T cells. The apparently early recovery of alphabetaT-cell counts about two months after transplant reportedly depended on only several hundred rapidly expanded clones that came from non-depleted graft cells.

The CDR3 numbers 15 residues from cysteine through phenylalanine. Only the CDR3 DNA is retained, 45 bases long and in frame from the first base. V is pared back by 0 bases and J by 6 bases, with 9 bases lying between the germline termini. Via the germline V gene, CDR1 is MGHRA and CDR2 YSYEKL. The sample's treatment or condition label, decoded: allogeneic hematopoietic cell transplantation with graft depleted of TCRalphabeta T cells and CD19 B cells. Transplant recipients were children who received TCRalphabeta/CD19-depleted allogeneic hematopoietic cell grafts. This clonotype was detected ten times or more. Which antigen it targets is not known. There are no base qualities to consult, and no much larger clone falls within one base. The library was generated by PCR. The sequencer listed for this sample is Illumina HiSeq 2500. To normalize quantification of the TCRbeta repertoire, the TCR libraries were built with molecular barcoding that relied on unique molecular identifiers. TCRdb ran its own pipeline on the public reads, namely fastp trimming at Q25 and MiXCR clone calling, and kept in-frame beta chains. Rows are combined by CDR3 protein, so each entry shows the most common genes and DNA. The sample yields about 170,000 distinct CDR3 sequences; around 10% were counted once. The ten most abundant clones make up about 13% of the sample.

The sample here was PBMCs, taken before TCRalphabeta/CD19-depleted stem cell transplant. The clonotype originates from a boy between 2 and 10 years old with acute myeloid leukemia, due to receive a stem cell transplant. This receptor chain uses TRBV4-1 and TRBJ1-6; the D region possibly corresponds to TRBD1 (5 bases align). The nucleotide sequence reads as follows: TGCGCCAGCAGCCAAGATGCCAGGGTTAATTCACCCCTCCACTTT. This codes for CASSQDARVNSPLHF.